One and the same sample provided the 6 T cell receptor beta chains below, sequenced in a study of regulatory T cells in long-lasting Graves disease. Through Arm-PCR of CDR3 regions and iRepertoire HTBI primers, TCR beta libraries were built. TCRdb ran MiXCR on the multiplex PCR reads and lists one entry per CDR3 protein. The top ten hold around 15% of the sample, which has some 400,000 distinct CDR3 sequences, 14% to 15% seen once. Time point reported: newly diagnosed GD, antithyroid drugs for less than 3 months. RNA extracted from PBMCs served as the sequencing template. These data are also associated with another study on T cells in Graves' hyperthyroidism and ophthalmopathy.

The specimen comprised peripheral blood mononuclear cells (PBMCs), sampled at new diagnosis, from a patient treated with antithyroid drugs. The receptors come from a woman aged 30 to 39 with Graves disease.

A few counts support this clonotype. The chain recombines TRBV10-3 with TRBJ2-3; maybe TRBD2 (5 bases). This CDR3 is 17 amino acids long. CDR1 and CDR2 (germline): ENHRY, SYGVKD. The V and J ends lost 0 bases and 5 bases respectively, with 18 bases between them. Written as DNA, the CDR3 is TGTGCCATCAGTGAGTCTACCCAGCGGAAGCTCGAAGATACGCAGTATTTT. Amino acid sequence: CAISESTQRKLEDTQYF.

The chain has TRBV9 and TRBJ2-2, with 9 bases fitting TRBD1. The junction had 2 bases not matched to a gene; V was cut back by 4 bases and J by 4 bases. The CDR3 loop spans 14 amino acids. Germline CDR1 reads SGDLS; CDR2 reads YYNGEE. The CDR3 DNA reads TGTGCCAGCAGCCGGACAGGGGTCACCGGGGAGCTGTTTTTT. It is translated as CASSRTGVTGELFF.

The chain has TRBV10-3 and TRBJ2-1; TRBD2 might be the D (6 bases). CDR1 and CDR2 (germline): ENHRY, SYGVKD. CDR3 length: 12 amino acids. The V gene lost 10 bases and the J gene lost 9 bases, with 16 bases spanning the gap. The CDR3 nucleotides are TGTGCCAGCGGGGACCTAGGGTTTGAGCAGTTCTTC. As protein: CASGDLGFEQFF.

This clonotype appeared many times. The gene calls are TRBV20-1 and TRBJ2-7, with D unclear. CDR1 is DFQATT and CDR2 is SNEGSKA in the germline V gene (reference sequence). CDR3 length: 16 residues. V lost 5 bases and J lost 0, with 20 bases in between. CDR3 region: CSAGHLGGKSSYEQYF. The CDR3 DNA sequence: TGCAGTGCTGGCCACCTTGGTGGAAAAAGCTCCTACGAGCAGTACTTC.

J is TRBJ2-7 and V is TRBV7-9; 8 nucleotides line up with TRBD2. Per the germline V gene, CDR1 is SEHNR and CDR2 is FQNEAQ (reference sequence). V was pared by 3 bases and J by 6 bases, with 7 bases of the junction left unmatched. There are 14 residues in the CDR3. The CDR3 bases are TGTGCCAGCAGCTTCCCGGGAGGGCCTTCCGAGCAGTACTTC. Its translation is CASSFPGGPSEQYF.

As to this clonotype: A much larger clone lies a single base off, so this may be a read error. The CDR3 here is CASNYGESQETQYF. In DNA form, the CDR3 reads TGTGCCAGCAATTACGGGGAGTCCCAGGAGACCCAGTACTTC. The V and J genes are TRBV6-5 and TRBJ2-1; D might be TRBD2 (5 bases). The DNA end is a closer match to TRBJ2-5, so the J assignment may be wrong. Germline CDR1 is MNHEY and CDR2 is SVGAGI. The CDR3 sequence is 14 residues long.